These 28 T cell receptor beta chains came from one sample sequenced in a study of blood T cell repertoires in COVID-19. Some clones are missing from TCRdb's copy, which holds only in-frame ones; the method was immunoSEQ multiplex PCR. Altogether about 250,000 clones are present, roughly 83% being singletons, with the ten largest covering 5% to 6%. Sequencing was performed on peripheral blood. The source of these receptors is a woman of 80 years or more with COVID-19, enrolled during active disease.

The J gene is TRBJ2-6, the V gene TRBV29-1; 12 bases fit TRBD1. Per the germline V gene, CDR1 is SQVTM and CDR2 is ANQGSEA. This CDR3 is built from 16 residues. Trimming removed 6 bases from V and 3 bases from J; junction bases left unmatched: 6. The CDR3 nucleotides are TGCAGCGTAGGGACAGGGGGCGCGGGTGGGGCCAACGTCCTGACTTTC. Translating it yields CSVGTGGAGGANVLTF.

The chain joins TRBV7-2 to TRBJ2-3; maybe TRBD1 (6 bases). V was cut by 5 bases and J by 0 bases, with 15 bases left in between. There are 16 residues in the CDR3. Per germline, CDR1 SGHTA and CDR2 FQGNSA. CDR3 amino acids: CASSAYRVPSTDTQYF. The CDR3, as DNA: TGTGCCAGCAGCGCTTACAGGGTTCCTAGCACAGATACGCAGTATTTT.

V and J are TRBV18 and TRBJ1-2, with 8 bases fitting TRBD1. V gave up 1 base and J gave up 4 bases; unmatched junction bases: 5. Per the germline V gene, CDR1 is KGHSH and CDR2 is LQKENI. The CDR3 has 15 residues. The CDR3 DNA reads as TGTGCCAGCTCACCACAAAGTACAGGGGGCTATGGCTACACCTTC. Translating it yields CASSPQSTGGYGYTF.

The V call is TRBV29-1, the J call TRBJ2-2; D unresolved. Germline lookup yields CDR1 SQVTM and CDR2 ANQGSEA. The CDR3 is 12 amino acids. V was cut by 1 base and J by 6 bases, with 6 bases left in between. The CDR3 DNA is TGCAGCGTTGAAGCGCAGGCCGGGGAGCTGTTTTTT. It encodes CSVEAQAGELFF.

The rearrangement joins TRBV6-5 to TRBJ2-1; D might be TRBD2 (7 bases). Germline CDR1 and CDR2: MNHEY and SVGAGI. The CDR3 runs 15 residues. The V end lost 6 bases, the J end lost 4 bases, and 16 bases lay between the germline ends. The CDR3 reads CASSRGGGLYNEQFF. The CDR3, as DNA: TGTGCCAGCAGCCGGGGAGGGGGGTTGTACAATGAGCAGTTCTTC.

The CDR3 loop reads CASSPGQGVGMNTEAFF. CDR3 DNA sequence: TGTGCCAGCAGCCCGGGACAGGGGGTGGGGATGAACACTGAAGCTTTCTTT. The V gene is TRBV4-2, the J gene TRBJ1-1; TRBD1 matches 11 bases. CDR3 size: 17 residues. V lost 4 bases, J lost 0 bases, and 7 bases stayed unmatched. Germline CDR1 reads LGHNA; CDR2 reads YNFKEQ.

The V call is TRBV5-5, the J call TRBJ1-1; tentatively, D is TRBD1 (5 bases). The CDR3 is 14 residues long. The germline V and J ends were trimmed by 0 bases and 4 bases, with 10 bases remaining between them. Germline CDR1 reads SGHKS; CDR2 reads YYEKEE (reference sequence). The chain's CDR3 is CASSLAGGSTEAFF. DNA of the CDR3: TGTGCCAGCAGCTTGGCGGGGGGAAGCACTGAAGCTTTCTTT.

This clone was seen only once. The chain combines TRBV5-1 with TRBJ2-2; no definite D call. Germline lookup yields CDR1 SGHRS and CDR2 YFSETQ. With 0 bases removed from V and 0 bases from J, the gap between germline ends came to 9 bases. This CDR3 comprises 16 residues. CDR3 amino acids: CASSLVASPNTGELFF. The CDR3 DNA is TGCGCCAGCAGCTTGGTTGCCAGTCCGAACACCGGGGAGCTGTTTTTT.

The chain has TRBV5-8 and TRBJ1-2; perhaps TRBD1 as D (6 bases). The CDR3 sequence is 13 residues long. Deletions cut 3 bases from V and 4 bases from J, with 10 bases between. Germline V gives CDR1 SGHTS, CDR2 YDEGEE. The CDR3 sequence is CASSSDRSYGYTF. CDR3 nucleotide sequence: TGTGCCAGCAGCTCCGACAGGAGCTATGGCTACACCTTC.

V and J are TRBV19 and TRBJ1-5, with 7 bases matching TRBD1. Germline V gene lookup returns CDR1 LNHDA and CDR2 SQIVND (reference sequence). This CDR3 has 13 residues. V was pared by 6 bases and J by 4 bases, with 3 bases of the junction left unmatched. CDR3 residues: CASSLTGNQPQHF. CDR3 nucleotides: TGTGCCAGTAGCCTGACAGGGAATCAGCCCCAGCATTTT.

CDR3 DNA sequence: TGTGCCAGCAGTGAGGACAGGGGCGCAAATCAGCCCCAGCATTTT. Protein sequence: CASSEDRGANQPQHF. The chain recombines TRBV6-1 with TRBJ1-5, with 9 bases lining up with TRBD1. Germline values: CDR1 MNHNS, CDR2 SASEGT. With 3 bases clipped from V and 4 bases from J, the junction kept 4 bases outside the gene matches. The CDR3 extends over 15 amino acids.

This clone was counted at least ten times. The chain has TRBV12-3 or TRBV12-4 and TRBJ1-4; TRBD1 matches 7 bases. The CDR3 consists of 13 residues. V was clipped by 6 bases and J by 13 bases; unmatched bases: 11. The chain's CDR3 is CASRGGQPGGLFF. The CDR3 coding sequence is TGTGCCAGCAGAGGGGGACAGCCCGGGGGACTGTTTTTT.

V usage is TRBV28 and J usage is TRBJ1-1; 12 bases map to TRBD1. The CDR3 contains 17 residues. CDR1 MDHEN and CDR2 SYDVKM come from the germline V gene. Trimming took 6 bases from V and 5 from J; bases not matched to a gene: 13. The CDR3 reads CASSTNRDRGPGTEAFF. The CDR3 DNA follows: TGTGCCAGCAGCACTAACCGGGACAGGGGGCCCGGTACTGAAGCTTTCTTT.

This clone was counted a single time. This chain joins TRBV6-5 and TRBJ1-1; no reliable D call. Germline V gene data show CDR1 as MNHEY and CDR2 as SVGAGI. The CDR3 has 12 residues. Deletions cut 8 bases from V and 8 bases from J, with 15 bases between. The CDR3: CASRSEINEAFF. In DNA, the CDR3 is TGTGCCAGCCGTTCAGAAATCAACGAAGCTTTCTTT.

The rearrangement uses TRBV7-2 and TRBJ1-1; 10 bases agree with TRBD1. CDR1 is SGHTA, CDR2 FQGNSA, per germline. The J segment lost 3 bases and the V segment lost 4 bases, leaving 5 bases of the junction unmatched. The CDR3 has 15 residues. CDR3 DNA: TGTGCCAGCAGCTCCCGACAGGGGGCGGACACTGAAGCTTTCTTT. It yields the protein CASSSRQGADTEAFF.

Here the CDR3 DNA reads TGTGCCAGCAGTTACTCGACTGGGGCAGGGGAAAAACTGTTTTTT. It encodes CASSYSTGAGEKLFF. The chain links TRBV6-5 to TRBJ1-4; D may be TRBD1 (5 bases). Trimming left V 0 bases short and J 8 bases short, with 13 bases between. This CDR3 spans 15 amino acids. Germline values: CDR1 MNHEY, CDR2 SVGAGI.

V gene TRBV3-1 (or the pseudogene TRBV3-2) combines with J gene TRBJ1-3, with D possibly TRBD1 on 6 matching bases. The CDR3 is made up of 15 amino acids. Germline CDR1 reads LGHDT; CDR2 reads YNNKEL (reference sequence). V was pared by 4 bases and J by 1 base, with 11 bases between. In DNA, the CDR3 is TGTGCCAGCAGCCTCGACAGGCGGTCTGGAAACACCATATATTTT. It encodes CASSLDRRSGNTIYF.

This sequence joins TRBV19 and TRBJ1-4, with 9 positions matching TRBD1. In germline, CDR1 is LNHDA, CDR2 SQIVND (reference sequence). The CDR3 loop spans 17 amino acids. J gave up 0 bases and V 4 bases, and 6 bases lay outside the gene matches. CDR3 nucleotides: TGTGCCAGTAGTAGCCGGGACAGGGCCTCAACTAATGAAAAACTGTTTTTT. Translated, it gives CASSSRDRASTNEKLFF.

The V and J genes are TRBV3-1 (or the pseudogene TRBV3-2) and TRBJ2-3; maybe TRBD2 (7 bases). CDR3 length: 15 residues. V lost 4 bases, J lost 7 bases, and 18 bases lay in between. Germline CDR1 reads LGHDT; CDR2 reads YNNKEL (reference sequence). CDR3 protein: CASSRVGGAVNTQYF. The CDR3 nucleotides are TGTGCCAGCAGCCGCGTTGGGGGGGCGGTAAATACGCAGTATTTT.

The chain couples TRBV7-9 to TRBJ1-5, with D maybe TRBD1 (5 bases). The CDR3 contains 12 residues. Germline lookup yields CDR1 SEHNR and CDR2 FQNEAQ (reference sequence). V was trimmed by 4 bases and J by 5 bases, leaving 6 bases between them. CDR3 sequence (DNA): TGTGCCAGCAGCTGGGGGGATCAGCCCCAGCATTTT. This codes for CASSWGDQPQHF.

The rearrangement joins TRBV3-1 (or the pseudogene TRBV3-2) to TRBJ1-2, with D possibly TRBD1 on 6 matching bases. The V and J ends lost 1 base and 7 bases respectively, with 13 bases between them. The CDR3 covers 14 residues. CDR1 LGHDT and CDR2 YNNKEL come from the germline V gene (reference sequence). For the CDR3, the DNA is TGTGCCAGCAGCCAAGGGGCAGGGGAGGGTGGCTACACCTTC. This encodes CASSQGAGEGGYTF.

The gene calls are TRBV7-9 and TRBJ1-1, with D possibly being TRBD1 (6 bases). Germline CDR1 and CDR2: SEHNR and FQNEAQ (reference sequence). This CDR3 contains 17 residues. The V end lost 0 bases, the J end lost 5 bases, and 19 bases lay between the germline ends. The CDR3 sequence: CASSLAWSGGGRTEAFF. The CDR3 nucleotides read TGTGCCAGCAGCTTAGCGTGGTCAGGTGGGGGCAGGACTGAAGCTTTCTTT.

CDR3 amino acids: CASSAATGTAEAFF. CDR3 DNA sequence: TGTGCCAGCTCAGCCGCGACAGGGACAGCTGAAGCTTTCTTT. The chain combines TRBV18 with TRBJ1-1, with 7 bases aligning to TRBD1. The CDR3 has 14 residues. Per germline, CDR1 KGHSH and CDR2 LQKENI. Trimming at V came to 5 bases and at J to 6 bases, leaving 9 bases not matched to a gene.

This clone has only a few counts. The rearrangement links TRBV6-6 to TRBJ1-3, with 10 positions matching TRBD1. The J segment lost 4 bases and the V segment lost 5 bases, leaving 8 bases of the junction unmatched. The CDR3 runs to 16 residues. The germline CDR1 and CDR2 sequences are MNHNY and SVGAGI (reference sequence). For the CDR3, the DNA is TGTGCCAGCAGTCAGCCCGGGACAGGGGCGGGAAACACCATATATTTT. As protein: CASSQPGTGAGNTIYF.

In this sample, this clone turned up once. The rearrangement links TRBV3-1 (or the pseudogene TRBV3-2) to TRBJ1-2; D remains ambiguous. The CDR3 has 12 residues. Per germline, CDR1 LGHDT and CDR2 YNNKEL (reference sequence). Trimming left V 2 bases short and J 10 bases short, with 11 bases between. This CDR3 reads CASSQRTGDYTF. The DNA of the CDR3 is TGTGCCAGCAGCCAACGGACGGGAGACTACACCTTC.

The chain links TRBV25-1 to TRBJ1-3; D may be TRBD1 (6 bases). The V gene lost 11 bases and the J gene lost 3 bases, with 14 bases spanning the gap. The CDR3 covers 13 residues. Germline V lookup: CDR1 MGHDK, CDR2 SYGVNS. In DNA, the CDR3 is TGTGCCGGACAGCCAGGAGATGGAAACACCATATATTTT. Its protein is CAGQPGDGNTIYF.

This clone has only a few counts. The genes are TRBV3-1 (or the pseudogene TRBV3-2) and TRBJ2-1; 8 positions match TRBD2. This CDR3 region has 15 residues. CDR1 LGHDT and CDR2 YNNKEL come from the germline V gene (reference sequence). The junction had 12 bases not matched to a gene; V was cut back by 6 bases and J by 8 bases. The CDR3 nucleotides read TGTGCCAGCAGACGCGTTGGACTAGCTGGGGATGAGCAGTTCTTC. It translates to CASRRVGLAGDEQFF.

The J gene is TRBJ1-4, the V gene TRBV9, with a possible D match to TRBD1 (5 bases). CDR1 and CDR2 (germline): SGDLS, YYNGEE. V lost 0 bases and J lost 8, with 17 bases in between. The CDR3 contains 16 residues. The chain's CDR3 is CASSVAGGGIGEKLFF. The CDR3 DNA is TGTGCCAGCAGCGTAGCCGGCGGGGGAATCGGAGAAAAACTGTTTTTT.